Listed below are T cell receptor beta chains from one sample, sequenced in a study of CD8 T cells in Susac syndrome. TCRdb re-analysed the immunoSEQ multiplex PCR reads in MiXCR, keeping a single row per CDR3 protein. Of hundreds of thousands of distinct CDR3 sequences listed, about 85% are singletons. Sequenced input: CD8+ T cells from PBMCs. Receptor source: a human donor with multiple sclerosis. The CDR3 runs from the conserved cysteine through the conserved F or W. Fields, in order: CDR3 length, clone size, D gene, J gene, V gene, CDR3 protein, CDR3 DNA. A D gene is named only where the DNA matches it firmly. A row's size may be missing; if present it is once, few, many or a size class.

13 . . TRBJ1-2 TRBV28 CASTKGVNYGYTF TGTGCCAGCACCAAAGGGGTAAACTATGGCTACACCTTC
16 . . TRBJ2-2 TRBV24-1 CATSDVAGPSSGELFF TGTGCCACCAGTGATGTCGCGGGGCCTAGTAGCGGGGAGCTGTTTTTT
16 . . TRBJ2-2 TRBV5-6 CASNRVGQANTGELFF TGTGCCAGCAACAGGGTCGGCCAGGCGAACACCGGGGAGCTGTTTTTT
13 . . TRBJ2-7 TRBV9 CASSDSRTYEQYF TGTGCCAGCAGCGACTCCCGGACTTACGAGCAGTACTTC
16 . TRBD1 TRBJ2-1 TRBV5-8 CASSPLDRGRPNEQFF TGTGCCAGCAGCCCCCTTGACAGGGGGAGACCAAATGAGCAGTTCTTC
13 . TRBD2 TRBJ2-2 TRBV11-2 CASSSSGMGELFF TGTGCCAGCAGCTCAAGCGGGATGGGGGAGCTGTTTTTT
14 few . TRBJ1-5 TRBV6-5 CASSYMTGNQPQHF TGTGCCAGCAGTTACATGACAGGCAATCAGCCCCAGCATTTT
15 . . TRBJ2-6 TRBV4-1 CASSQAFSGANVLTF TGCGCCAGCAGCCAGGCTTTTTCTGGGGCCAACGTCCTGACTTTC
18 . TRBD2 TRBJ2-5 TRBV25-1 CASSGGTSGRAFRETQYF TGTGCCAGCTCGGGGGGGACTAGCGGGAGGGCCTTTCGGGAGACCCAGTACTTC
14 few . TRBJ1-5 TRBV27 CASSLQGSYQPQHF TGTGCCAGCAGCCTACAGGGCAGCTATCAGCCCCAGCATTTT
13 . . TRBJ2-7 TRBV5-1 CASRLDPRDEQYF TGCGCCAGCAGGTTGGACCCGCGCGACGAGCAGTACTTC
15 . . TRBJ1-1 TRBV5-1 CASEEDDMSNTEAFF TGCGCCAGCGAGGAGGACGACATGTCGAACACTGAAGCTTTCTTT
14 . . TRBJ1-1 TRBV11-2 CASSLDRGVSEAFF TGTGCCAGCAGCTTAGACAGGGGAGTCTCTGAAGCTTTCTTT
14 . . TRBJ2-7 TRBV29-1 CSVEVPTSSYEQYF TGCAGCGTTGAGGTGCCAACCTCCTCCTACGAGCAGTACTTC
14 . TRBD2 TRBJ2-7 TRBV2 CASSEVSGSYEQYF TGTGCCAGCAGTGAAGTTAGCGGGAGCTACGAGCAGTACTTC
16 . TRBD2 TRBJ2-1 TRBV6-1 CASRDLAGGPGNEQFF TGTGCCAGCAGAGATCTAGCGGGAGGGCCGGGGAATGAGCAGTTCTTC
13 few TRBD2 TRBJ2-1 TRBV18 CASSPRGDNEQFF TGTGCCAGCTCACCCCGGGGGGACAATGAGCAGTTCTTC
16 . TRBD2 TRBJ2-1 TRBV28 CASSPPLAGLNNEQFF TGTGCCAGCAGTCCCCCACTAGCGGGGCTAAATAATGAGCAGTTCTTC
18 . . TRBJ2-3 TRBV11-2 CASSLDSRYRTGTDTQYF TGTGCCAGCAGCTTAGATTCTCGGTACAGGACTGGCACAGATACGCAGTATTTT
16 . . TRBJ1-5 TRBV12-3/TRBV12-4 CASSLSVRGGNQPQHF TGTGCCAGCAGTTTATCGGTTCGGGGGGGCAATCAGCCCCAGCATTTT
15 . TRBD1 TRBJ2-7 TRBV20-1 CSALRQGPLTYEQYF TGCAGTGCTCTCAGACAGGGACCTCTAACCTACGAGCAGTACTTC
16 . . TRBJ2-1 TRBV6-5 CASSSFWGGFYNEQFF TGTGCCAGCAGTTCCTTTTGGGGGGGCTTCTACAATGAGCAGTTCTTC
13 . . TRBJ1-5 TRBV29-1 CSASPGLNQPQHF TGCAGCGCCTCCCCAGGGCTGAATCAGCCCCAGCATTTT
16 . TRBD2 TRBJ2-6 TRBV29-1 CSVEAREVAGANVLTF TGCAGCGTTGAAGCCCGGGAGGTGGCTGGGGCCAACGTCCTGACTTTC
10 . . TRBJ2-7 TRBV29-1 CSVVHYEQYF TGCAGCGTTGTACACTACGAGCAGTACTTC
12 . . TRBJ1-2 TRBV7-9 CASTENGRGYTF TGTGCCAGCACCGAGAACGGGAGAGGCTACACCTTC
14 . TRBD1 TRBJ1-2 TRBV30 CAWSQGATNYGYTF TGTGCCTGGAGTCAGGGGGCCACTAACTATGGCTACACCTTC